The source of this T cell receptor (beta chain) is a study of T cell repertoires in cytomegalovirus infection. One entry per CDR3 protein, called by TCRdb with MiXCR from the reads. Altogether roughly 120,000 distinct CDR3 sequences are present, roughly 32% being singletons, with the ten largest covering roughly 58%. Germline V lookup: CDR1 SGHVS, CDR2 FNYEAQ. Trimming took 4 bases from V and 7 from J; bases not matched to a gene: 5. The CDR3 runs 13 residues. With respect to this clonotype: Its antigen remains unknown.

This rearrangement joins TRBV7-6 to TRBJ2-5, with TRBD1 identical over 8 bases. This sample comprised CD8+ T cells from cultured PBMCs, obtained from culture after CMV antigen stimulation. The receptor comes from a human donor in good health (CMV status not recorded). Some clones in this sample may be carry-over from other donors' samples. Here the CDR3 DNA reads TGTGCCAGCAGCTCCGGACAGGGCGCGACCCAGTACTTC. Translating gives CASSSGQGATQYF.